This T cell receptor beta chain is from a study of blood T cell repertoires in COVID-19. Study information: Sites across the United States, Italy and Spain contributed samples from acute and convalescent COVID-19. Nucleic acid was either cDNA or gDNA, and it came from T cells, B-cell-depleted T cells, or PBMCs.

The germline CDR1 and CDR2 sequences are MNHEY and SVGAGI. This CDR3 spans 14 amino acids. The germline V and J ends were trimmed by 10 bases and 2 bases, with 15 bases remaining between them. In the original analysis: Nucleated cell counts were estimated from reference gene primer amplification. The table came from immunoSEQ multiplex PCR; TCRdb's copy has only in-frame clones and leaves some out. V and J calls and clone size are as listed in that table; D and trimming were resolved from the DNA. Of 200,000 to 250,000 clones in the sample, 75% to 85% were seen once. It was during active infection that Seattle patients were enrolled and then longitudinally followed.

Sample: peripheral blood. This TCR derives from a woman between 25 and 40 years old with COVID-19, enrolled during active disease. The chain carries TRBV6-5 and TRBJ2-1; the D gene is possibly TRBD2 (5 bases). CDR3 in amino acids: CATSLEGAYNEQFF. CDR3 nucleotide sequence: TGTGCCACTTCTCTTGAGGGAGCCTACAATGAGCAGTTCTTC.